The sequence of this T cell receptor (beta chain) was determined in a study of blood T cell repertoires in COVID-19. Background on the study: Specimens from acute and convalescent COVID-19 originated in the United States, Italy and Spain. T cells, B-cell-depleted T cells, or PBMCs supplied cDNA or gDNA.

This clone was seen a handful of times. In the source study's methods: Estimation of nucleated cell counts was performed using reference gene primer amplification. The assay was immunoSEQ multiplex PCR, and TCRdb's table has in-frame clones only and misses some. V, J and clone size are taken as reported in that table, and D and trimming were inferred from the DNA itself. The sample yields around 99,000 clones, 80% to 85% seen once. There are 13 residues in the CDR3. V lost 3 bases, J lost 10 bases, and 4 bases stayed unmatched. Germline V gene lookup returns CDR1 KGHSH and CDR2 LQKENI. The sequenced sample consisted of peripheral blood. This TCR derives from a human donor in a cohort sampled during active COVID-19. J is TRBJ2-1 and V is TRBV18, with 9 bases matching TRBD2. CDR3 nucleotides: TGTGCCAGCTCACCGCGGGAGGGCCGCGAGCAGTTCTTC. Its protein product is CASSPREGREQFF.